This T cell receptor beta chain was observed in a study of blood T cells in healthy people across ages. A second PCR of about 6 to 11 cycles used a sample-barcoded 5' primer and a J-beta primer mix. TCRdb itself ran the 5' RACE reads through MiXCR, one entry per CDR3 protein. In the table there are roughly 1,100,000 distinct CDR3 sequences, less than 25% of which are singletons. Concerning this clonotype: Its antigen is currently unknown. A much larger clone differs from this one at a single base, so this may be a read error.

Study-wide results and limits: Estimated diversity, derived from one million T cells, was regarded as an underestimate.

The sample was also reused in another study, on T cells of mothers and their children.

The source is a girl aged 2-15 years in good health. Sequencing was carried out using blood.

CDR3 sequence reads: CASSSGTGFNEQFF. The DNA of the CDR3 is TGTGCCAGCAGCTCCGGGACAGGGTTCAATGAGCAGTTCTTC. V and J are TRBV7-9 and TRBJ2-1; 9 positions match TRBD1. CDR1 is SEHNR, CDR2 FQNEAQ, per germline (reference sequence). V lost 4 bases and J lost 6; bases outside the gene matches: 4. This CDR3 is 14 amino acids long.